The subject of this entry is one T cell receptor beta chain. Its antigen is not known. The entry originates in a study of cytomegalovirus exposure and HLA in healthy donors. Study-wide findings and caveats: Researchers reported that a few CMV-associated chains were confirmed in vitro as CMV antigen-specific.

Repertoires were generated with immunoSEQ multiplex PCR, while TCRdb's copy carries only in-frame clones and drops some. The sample carries roughly 150,000 clones, about nine tenths recorded once. The clonotype comes from a man aged 18 to 35 in good health and CMV-seropositive. The sample comprised PBMCs.

In nucleotides, the CDR3 is TGTGCCAGCAGCTTGGGACTAGCGGGAGGTGAGGATACGCAGTATTTT. Translated, it gives CASSLGLAGGEDTQYF. The genes are TRBV5-4 and TRBJ2-3; TRBD2 agrees at 13 bases. V was pared by 0 bases and J by 6 bases, with 4 bases of the junction left unmatched. This CDR3 is built from 16 residues. The germline V gene has CDR1 SGHNT and CDR2 YYREEE (reference sequence).